This TCR beta chain derives from a study of tumor T cells in aggressive B-cell lymphoma. This CDR3 is built from 15 residues. After removal of 6 bases from V and 1 base from J, the junction contained 5 bases not matched to a gene. The germline CDR1 and CDR2 sequences are SGHAT and FQDESV (reference sequence). Sequenced by immunoSEQ multiplex PCR; TCRdb stores in-frame clones only, minus some. The table includes over 2,000 clones, roughly 95% detected once. Sequenced sample: tumor tissue. The source of this sequence is an adult with diffuse large B cell lymphoma. The V gene is TRBV11-1, the J gene TRBJ2-2; 7 bases line up with TRBD1. The CDR3 reads CASSSQGKNTGELFF. CDR3 nucleotides: TGTGCCAGCAGTTCACAGGGGAAGAACACCGGGGAGCTGTTTTTT.